Only a few counts were recorded for the clone carrying this T cell receptor (beta chain). The study excluded patients with other autoimmune diseases, uncontrolled infections, pregnancy or lactation. It was on clinical symptoms, serum thyroxine, TRAb, thyroid ultrasound and orbital computed tomography that diagnosis relied. Amplified TCR beta CDR3 regions were obtained using RNA transcripts as template. First-round RT-PCR with HTBI primers preceded a second-round multiplex PCR. TCRdb re-called the multiplex PCR reads through MiXCR, storing one row per CDR3 protein. Of around 520,000 distinct CDR3 sequences listed, 39% are singletons. The sample comes from a study of Graves' ophthalmopathy and Graves' hyperthyroidism. V dropped 5 bases and J dropped 4 bases, with 14 bases sitting between them. Germline V lookup: CDR1 MNHEY, CDR2 SVGAGI. This CDR3 region has 15 residues.

Specimen: peripheral blood or thyroid tissue (not recorded which). This chain links TRBV6-5 with TRBJ1-4, with D perhaps TRBD1 (5 bases). The origin of this receptor is an adult man with Graves' hyperthyroidism. DNA of the CDR3: TGTGCCAGCAGTGGACCCTGGGACGGTAATGAAAAACTGTTTTTT. It is translated as CASSGPWDGNEKLFF.